Listed below are T cell receptor beta chains from one sample, sequenced in a study of T cell clones after liver transplantation. The assay was immunoSEQ multiplex PCR, and TCRdb's table has in-frame clones only and misses some. The sample includes over 50,000 clones, about four fifths of them seen just once. Sequenced here: CD4+ T cells from blood, sampled before liver transplant. Source of these receptors: a human donor who received a liver transplant. Both conserved end residues are part of each CDR3. A D gene is named only where the DNA matches it firmly. The size entry is marked missing in some rows and otherwise reads once, few, many or a size class.

V,J,size,D,CDR3,DNA
TRBV21-1,TRBJ1-5,medium-sized,.,CANNSPIGDNQPQHF,TGTGCCAACAACTCACCAATCGGGGACAATCAGCCCCAGCATTTT
TRBV7-2,TRBJ1-3,.,.,CASSSLIGAGNTIYF,TGTGCCAGCAGCTCGCTTATCGGGGCCGGAAACACCATATATTTT
TRBV5-4,TRBJ2-4,medium-sized,.,CASSADSLAKNIQYF,TGTGCCAGCAGCGCGGACAGCCTAGCCAAAAACATTCAGTACTTC
TRBV30,TRBJ1-4,.,.,CAWSTSDEKLFF,TGTGCCTGGAGTACTTCCGATGAAAAACTGTTTTTT
TRBV4-2,TRBJ1-6,.,.,CASSPPEYNSPLHF,TGTGCCAGCAGCCCCCCCGAATATAATTCACCCCTCCACTTT
TRBV7-2,TRBJ2-5,.,.,CASSFTASKTQYF,TGTGCCAGCAGCTTCACAGCCAGCAAGACCCAGTACTTC
TRBV18,TRBJ2-6,.,TRBD2,CASSPLSPAGGPVDGANVLTF,TGTGCCAGCTCACCACTTTCCCCCGCGGGAGGGCCTGTCGACGGGGCCAACGTCCTGACTTTC
TRBV4-3,TRBJ1-6,.,.,CASSQTGPRSYNSPLHF,TGCGCCAGCAGCCAGACCGGGCCAAGGTCCTATAATTCACCCCTCCACTTT
TRBV4-1,TRBJ1-2,once,.,CASSLPTVSYGYTF,TGCGCCAGCAGCCTCCCGACAGTGTCCTATGGCTACACCTTC
TRBV29-1,TRBJ2-3,.,.,CSVDPGTRSDTQYF,TGCAGCGTGGATCCCGGGACTCGCTCAGATACGCAGTATTTT
TRBV27,TRBJ2-5,.,.,CASSRDRTRETQYF,TGTGCCAGCAGTCGCGACAGGACTAGAGAGACCCAGTACTTC
TRBV4-2,TRBJ2-1,.,TRBD2,CASSQEAQLAAYNEQFF,TGTGCCAGCAGCCAAGAGGCCCAACTAGCGGCTTACAATGAGCAGTTCTTC
TRBV6-5,TRBJ2-1,few,TRBD1,CASSYSPGGARNEQFF,TGTGCCAGCAGTTACTCTCCAGGGGGCGCGAGGAATGAGCAGTTCTTC
TRBV7-2,TRBJ2-2,.,.,CASSPTTNTGELFF,TGTGCCAGCAGCCCTACAACGAACACCGGGGAGCTGTTTTTT
TRBV18,TRBJ2-3,.,TRBD2,CASSPTQPGGDTDTQYF,TGTGCCAGCTCACCAACCCAGCCGGGGGGAGACACAGATACGCAGTATTTT
TRBV18,TRBJ2-6,.,.,CASSPNRANVLTF,TGTGCCAGCTCACCAAATCGGGCCAACGTCCTGACTTTC
TRBV5-1,TRBJ2-1,.,TRBD2,CASSAGTSSYNEQFF,TGCGCCAGCAGCGCCGGGACTAGCTCCTACAATGAGCAGTTCTTC
TRBV27,TRBJ2-5,.,TRBD2,CASSPYAGGETQYF,TGTGCCAGCAGCCCCTATGCCGGGGGGGAGACCCAGTACTTC
TRBV4-2,TRBJ2-2,.,.,CASSPSVGLTGELFF,TGTGCCAGCAGCCCTTCCGTAGGGCTGACTGGGGAGCTGTTTTTT
TRBV5-6,TRBJ2-7,.,.,CASSLGYEQYF,TGTGCCAGCAGCCTGGGCTACGAGCAGTACTTC
TRBV4-2,TRBJ1-2,.,.,CASSQGSGDNYGYTF,TGTGCCAGCAGCCAAGGAAGCGGTGATAACTATGGCTACACCTTC
TRBV6-1,TRBJ2-2,.,.,CASLGGDIRTGELFF,TGTGCCAGCCTGGGGGGGGACATCCGTACCGGGGAGCTGTTTTTT
TRBV10-3,TRBJ2-7,once,.,CAISEGTPEQYF,TGTGCCATCAGTGAGGGGACTCCCGAGCAGTACTTC